These 16 T cell receptor beta chains came from one sample sequenced in a study of T-cell reconstitution after alpha-beta-depleted transplantation in children. This sample's TCRbeta library carried unique molecular identifier barcodes. A single record per CDR3 protein comes from TCRdb applying MiXCR to the PCR reads. The profile shows about 610,000 distinct CDR3 sequences, more than 9% of them singletons. Sample: PBMCs from the stem cell graft donor, taken from the stem cell graft. Source of these receptors: a human donor who donated a stem cell graft to a child with acute myeloid leukemia.

V gene TRBV7-2 combines with J gene TRBJ2-7; 7 bases map to TRBD2. From germline, CDR1 is SGHTA and CDR2 FQGNSA. The CDR3 contains 16 residues. Trimming removed 5 bases from V and 1 base from J; junction bases left unmatched: 11. CDR3 protein: CASSPAGPSGSYEQYF. CDR3 nucleotide sequence: TGTGCCAGCAGCCCGGCGGGTCCTAGCGGATCCTACGAGCAGTACTTC.

The table lists this clonotype with many counts. This chain connects TRBV7-2 to TRBJ1-1; D is undetermined. V lost 2 bases to trimming and J lost 0 bases, with 7 bases between them. CDR1 and CDR2 (germline): SGHTA, FQGNSA. The CDR3 totals 14 residues. The CDR3 spells CASSLRNMNTEAFF. The CDR3 DNA reads TGTGCCAGCAGCTTAAGGAACATGAACACTGAAGCTTTCTTT.

This clonotype turned up a few times. The chain joins TRBV9 to TRBJ2-2; D is unresolved. The CDR3 runs to 13 residues. The V and J ends lost 0 bases and 7 bases respectively, with 7 bases between them. Germline CDR1 is SGDLS and CDR2 is YYNGEE. The CDR3 loop is CASSVGPLGELFF. The DNA of the CDR3 is TGTGCCAGCAGCGTAGGCCCTCTCGGGGAGCTGTTTTTT.

The rearrangement uses TRBV6-2 or TRBV6-3 and TRBJ2-3; D tentatively fits TRBD1 or TRBD2 (5 bases each). This CDR3 has 15 residues. V was clipped by 5 bases and J by 4 bases, with 16 bases between them. Germline values: CDR1 MNHEY, CDR2 SVGEGT. CDR3 nucleotide sequence: TGTGCCAGCAGTCCGGGACCTGTCTGGGCAGATACGCAGTATTTT. Protein product: CASSPGPVWADTQYF.

This rearrangement joins TRBV12-1 to TRBJ2-1; the table's D call, TRBD2, has no DNA check behind it. TRBV12-1 is recorded as a pseudogene. This CDR3 is built from 18 residues. CDR3 bases: TGTGCCAGCAGCACCTCCCATACCCGACTCCCCTCCTACAATGAGCAGTTCTTC. Translating gives CASSTSHTRLPSYNEQFF.

The CDR3 loop reads CASSQNSDTQYF. The CDR3 DNA is TGTGCCAGCAGCCAAAATTCAGATACGCAGTATTTT. The gene calls are TRBV6-2 or TRBV6-3 and TRBJ2-3, with D unresolved. V lost 6 bases and J 4 bases, leaving 8 bases between the germline ends. The CDR3 length is 12 residues. The germline CDR1 and CDR2 sequences are MNHEY and SVGEGT.

The rearrangement joins TRBV20-1 to TRBJ2-5, with D hard to call. The CDR3 length is 14 residues. Germline assignment: CDR1 DFQATT and CDR2 SNEGSKA (reference sequence). Deletions cut 6 bases from V and 4 bases from J, with 18 bases between. CDR3 nucleotide sequence: TGCAGTGCGTCAAGATCGGGCTATTTAGAGACCCAGTACTTC. This encodes CSASRSGYLETQYF.

This clonotype was counted at least ten times. The rearrangement uses TRBV25-1 and TRBJ2-7, with D possibly being TRBD1 (7 bases). V was shortened by 7 bases and J by 3 bases, with 13 bases between the two germline ends. CDR1 and CDR2 (germline): MGHDK, SYGVNS. The CDR3 consists of 13 residues. CDR3 in DNA: TGTGCCAGCACGGAGGGACAGATCTACGAGCAGTACTTC. Translation gives CASTEGQIYEQYF.

V is TRBV20-1 and J is TRBJ2-7; 11 bases are shared with TRBD1. With 0 bases clipped from V and 5 bases from J, the junction kept 9 bases outside the gene matches. Germline V gene sequence: CDR1 DFQATT, CDR2 SNEGSKA (reference sequence). The CDR3 runs to 16 residues. CDR3 in amino acids: CSARDIGQGAVDEQYF. DNA for the CDR3: TGCAGTGCTAGAGATATAGGACAGGGGGCTGTCGACGAGCAGTACTTC.

This rearrangement joins TRBV5-1 to TRBJ2-7; possible D gene TRBD1, 5 bases. With 4 bases removed from V and 2 bases from J, the gap between germline ends came to 10 bases. Germline assignment: CDR1 SGHRS and CDR2 YFSETQ. The CDR3 covers 13 residues. This CDR3 reads CASSDEGAYEQYF. As DNA, the CDR3 is TGCGCCAGCAGCGACGAAGGGGCCTACGAGCAGTACTTC.

This clonotype was recorded a few times. The chain is built from TRBV12-3 or TRBV12-4 and TRBJ2-5; 11 bases match TRBD2. V dropped 1 base and J dropped 4; count of bases not matched to a gene: 2. This CDR3 has 15 amino acids. CDR3 bases: TGTGCCAGCAGTTTAGGAGGACTAGCGGGAGAGACCCAGTACTTC. Amino acid sequence: CASSLGGLAGETQYF.

The sample holds many counts of this clonotype. This CDR3 reads CSARARGAQETQYF. The CDR3 coding sequence is TGCAGTGCTAGAGCCAGGGGCGCCCAAGAGACCCAGTACTTC. This sequence joins TRBV20-1 and TRBJ2-5, with D possibly matching TRBD1 (6 bases). The CDR3 runs to 14 residues. Trimming left V 1 base short and J 1 base short, with 10 bases between. Germline V gene data show CDR1 as DFQATT and CDR2 as SNEGSKA (reference sequence).

There are a few counts of this clonotype. The chain joins TRBV5-1 to TRBJ2-1; 7 nucleotides align to TRBD2. The V gene's germline CDR1 is SGHRS and CDR2 YFSETQ. The CDR3 is made up of 15 amino acids. Unmatched junction bases numbered 4, after V lost 1 base and J lost 3 bases. The CDR3 is CASSLIGTIYNEQFF. CDR3 bases: TGCGCCAGCAGCTTGATCGGGACTATCTACAATGAGCAGTTCTTC.

This clonotype appeared a few times. The chain is built from TRBV12-3 or TRBV12-4 and TRBJ2-3; 9 bases are a match to TRBD1. Germline trimming cut 5 bases from V and 6 bases from J; bases unmatched to any gene: 9. The CDR3 has 15 residues. The CDR3 DNA sequence: TGTGCCAGCAGTCCGGACAGGGGAGAGGAGGATACGCAGTATTTT. Translation: CASSPDRGEEDTQYF.

This clonotype was counted at least ten times. The chain links TRBV5-1 to TRBJ2-1, with TRBD2 identical over 8 bases. The CDR3 has 14 amino acids. Germline loops: CDR1 SGHRS, CDR2 YFSETQ. V trimming: 7 bases; J trimming: 0 bases; junction bases outside the gene matches: 3. CDR3 nucleotide sequence: TGCGCCAGCGGAACTAGCGGCTCCTACAATGAGCAGTTCTTC. It codes for CASGTSGSYNEQFF. The variable domain in full, completed from reference TRBV5-1 and TRBJ2-1, reads KAGVTQTPRYLIKTRGQQVTLSCSPISGHRSVSWYQQTPGQGLQFLFEYFSETQRNKGNFPGRFSGRQFSNSRSEMNVSTLELGDSALYLCASGTSGSYNEQFFGPGTRLTVL.

This clonotype was detected only a few times. The CDR3 nucleotides are TGTGCCAGCACGGGGACGTGGTCGAGGGATTACGAGCAGTACTTC. Protein product: CASTGTWSRDYEQYF. The V gene is TRBV28, the J gene TRBJ2-7; D may match TRBD1 or TRBD2 (5 bases each). In germline, CDR1 is MDHEN, CDR2 SYDVKM. The V and J ends lost 7 bases and 4 bases respectively, with 20 bases between them. The CDR3 sequence is 15 residues long.